This T cell receptor (beta chain) was retrieved from a study of blood T cell repertoires in COVID-19. About the research overall: COVID-19 samples collected from the United States, Italy and Spain covered acute and convalescent phases. In each case, the material was cDNA or gDNA derived from T cells, B-cell-depleted T cells, or PBMCs.

This CDR3 has 15 amino acids. V lost 5 bases and J lost 0, with 11 bases in between. Germline-derived CDR1 and CDR2 are SEHNR and FQNEAQ (reference sequence). Original analysis: Reference gene primer amplification gave estimated nucleated cell counts. This table comes from immunoSEQ multiplex PCR, and its TCRdb copy is limited to in-frame clones, with some not included. The DNA was the basis for D and trimming; V, J and clone size are from that table. Among roughly 150,000 clones listed, approximately 80% were seen once. This TCR derives from a man aged 65 to 79 who had recovered from COVID-19. Sequencing was performed on peripheral blood. The V and J genes are TRBV7-9 and TRBJ2-1, with D uncertain. The CDR3 DNA follows: TGTGCCAGCAGCCGTAGACGGAGCTCCTACAATGAGCAGTTCTTC. Protein: CASSRRRSSYNEQFF.